The 24 T cell receptor beta chains given below trace back to one sample, sequenced in a study of shared T cell receptors in the human thymus. The assay was immunoSEQ multiplex PCR, and TCRdb's table has in-frame clones only and misses some. The sample contains over 650,000 clones, more than 75% of which appear only once. This sample also appeared in a second study, on human thymus T cells.

The sequenced sample was thymocytes. The receptors derive from a boy less than two years old with a congenital heart defect.

The rearrangement links TRBV5-8 to TRBJ1-1; 8 bases agree with TRBD1. V gave up 7 bases and J gave up 3 bases; unmatched junction bases: 5. Germline CDR1 and CDR2: SGHTS and YDEGEE. The CDR3 has 13 amino acids. Written as DNA, the CDR3 is TGTGCCAGCGGTGGACAGGGAGACACTGAAGCTTTCTTT. Protein product: CASGGQGDTEAFF.

This chain connects TRBV28 to TRBJ1-2; no reliable D call. Germline CDR1 reads MDHEN; CDR2 reads SYDVKM. The CDR3 has 13 residues. Trimming stripped 5 bases from V and 7 bases from J, with 14 bases between. As DNA, the CDR3 is TGTGCCAGCAGTACCTACCTGACACGTGGCTACACCTTC. Its protein product is CASSTYLTRGYTF.

This clone appeared a single time. The V and J genes are TRBV4-3 and TRBJ1-1; 8 bases agree with TRBD1. The germline CDR1 and CDR2 sequences are LGHNA and YSLEER. The junction had 7 bases not matched to a gene; V was cut back by 1 base and J by 6 bases. CDR3 length equals 15 residues. The CDR3 spells CASSQVNQGAPEAFF. The CDR3 DNA reads TGCGCCAGCAGCCAAGTGAATCAGGGGGCCCCTGAAGCTTTCTTT.

The V call is TRBV12-5, the J call TRBJ2-1; 10 nucleotides line up with TRBD1. The CDR3 loop spans 16 amino acids. V shed 7 bases, J shed 6 bases, and the junction held 12 bases outside the gene matches. Germline V lookup: CDR1 LGHNT, CDR2 FRNRAP. CDR3 DNA: TGTGCTAGTGACCCCATCGCCGGGACAGGGGTCAATGAGCAGTTCTTC. Amino acid sequence: CASDPIAGTGVNEQFF.

The V gene is TRBV19, the J gene TRBJ2-1; 7 positions agree with TRBD2. V was clipped by 4 bases and J by 5 bases; unmatched bases: 5. The CDR3 runs to 14 residues. The germline V gene has CDR1 LNHDA and CDR2 SQIVND (reference sequence). The CDR3, as DNA: TGTGCCAGTAGTAGGAGCGGGACCGACAATGAGCAGTTCTTC. Its protein is CASSRSGTDNEQFF.

The rearrangement uses TRBV30 and TRBJ2-1; 8 nucleotides align to TRBD2. CDR3 length: 15 residues. V trimming: 2 bases; J trimming: 0 bases; junction bases outside the gene matches: 3. From germline, CDR1 is GTSNPN and CDR2 SVGIG (reference sequence). CDR3 coding DNA: TGTGCCTGGAGTCAAAGCGGGAGCTCCTACAATGAGCAGTTCTTC. Residues: CAWSQSGSSYNEQFF. The variable domain in full, completed from reference TRBV30 and TRBJ2-1, reads SQTIHQWPATLVQPVGSPLSLECTVEGTSNPNLYWYRQAAGRGLQLLFYSVGIGQISSEVPQNLSASRPQDRQFILSSKKLLLSDSGFYLCAWSQSGSSYNEQFFGPGTRLTVL.

This clone was seen a handful of times. This rearrangement joins TRBV6-5 to TRBJ2-2; 10 bases are shared with TRBD1. Germline assignment: CDR1 MNHEY and CDR2 SVGAGI. The V gene end was trimmed by 1 base and the J gene end by 4 bases; junction bases not matched to a gene: 0. The CDR3 runs 15 residues. The CDR3 here is CASSYWTGGTGELFF. The CDR3, as DNA: TGTGCCAGCAGTTACTGGACAGGGGGCACCGGGGAGCTGTTTTTT.

The V gene is TRBV21-1, the J gene TRBJ2-3; the table gives TRBD1 as D, unverified against the DNA. TRBV21-1 is assigned pseudogene status. The CDR3 extends over 16 amino acids. CDR3 in amino acids: CASSKKGDRVEDTQYF. The CDR3 region has the DNA TGTGCCAGCAGCAAAAAGGGGGATAGGGTGGAAGATACGCAGTATTTT.

The chain employs TRBV11-2 and TRBJ2-7; D unresolved. The germline V gene encodes CDR1 SGHAT and CDR2 FQNNGV. Trimming stripped 4 bases from V and 4 bases from J, with 20 bases between. The CDR3 is made up of 16 amino acids. CDR3 sequence reads: CASSSGFYTDTYEQYF. The CDR3 bases are TGTGCCAGCAGCTCAGGTTTTTACACTGACACATACGAGCAGTACTTC.

This clone was picked up one time. The genes are TRBV5-8 and TRBJ1-6; 12 bases are shared with TRBD1. From germline, CDR1 is SGHTS and CDR2 YDEGEE. J gave up 4 bases and V 4 bases, and 12 bases lay outside the gene matches. The CDR3 contains 19 residues. In DNA form, the CDR3 reads TGTGCCAGCAGCGCAGGGACAGGGGGCCCGAAGGTGTATAATTCACCCCTCCACTTT. The encoded protein is CASSAGTGGPKVYNSPLHF.

The chain is built from TRBV4-3 and TRBJ1-1; D may be TRBD1 (5 bases). V was cut by 3 bases and J by 2 bases, with 19 bases left in between. The CDR3 has 17 residues. Germline V lookup: CDR1 LGHNA, CDR2 YSLEER. DNA of the CDR3: TGCGCCAGCAGCCATTTAGTGATTGGACATATTAACACTGAAGCTTTCTTT. Amino acid sequence: CASSHLVIGHINTEAFF.

This chain links TRBV28 with TRBJ2-2; no firm D call. V was clipped by 3 bases and J by 4 bases, with 9 bases between them. The CDR3 spans 14 residues. Germline CDR1 reads MDHEN; CDR2 reads SYDVKM. CDR3 protein: CASSFFSGTGELFF. For the CDR3, the DNA is TGTGCCAGCAGTTTCTTTTCGGGCACCGGGGAGCTGTTTTTT.

This clone occurred a few times. J is TRBJ2-7 and V is TRBV28, with 10 bases that match TRBD2. V shed 6 bases, J shed 3 bases, and the junction held 8 bases outside the gene matches. Germline V lookup: CDR1 MDHEN, CDR2 SYDVKM. The CDR3 contains 15 residues. The CDR3, as DNA: TGTGCCAGCAGGCCACCACTAGCGGGACTCTACGAGCAGTACTTC. Encoded protein: CASRPPLAGLYEQYF. The full variable domain, with the rest looked up from reference TRBV28 and TRBJ2-7, is DVKVTQSSRYLVKRTGEKVFLECVQDMDHENMFWYRQDPGLGLRLIYFSYDVKMKEKGDIPEGYSVSREKKERFSLILESASTNQTSMYLCASRPPLAGLYEQYFGPGTRLTVT.

The rearrangement joins TRBV14 to TRBJ2-1; 10 nucleotides match TRBD2. There are 17 residues in the CDR3. The junction had 10 bases not matched to a gene; V was cut back by 4 bases and J by 4 bases. Per germline, CDR1 SGHDN and CDR2 FVKESK. Here the CDR3 reads CASSRSLAGGTYNEQFF. The CDR3 nucleotides are TGTGCCAGCAGCCGGTCTTTAGCGGGGGGAACATACAATGAGCAGTTCTTC.

The chain links TRBV4-3 to TRBJ2-1, with 9 bases fitting TRBD2. Germline CDR1 is LGHNA and CDR2 is YSLEER. Losses at the gene ends were 0 bases for V and 8 bases for J; bases not matched to a gene: 8. The CDR3 runs 16 residues. CDR3 bases: TGCGCCAGCAGCCAAGATGGCCTAGCGGGGAGTCATGAGCAGTTCTTC. Translated, it gives CASSQDGLAGSHEQFF.

The chain combines TRBV30 with TRBJ2-1; the match to TRBD2 covers 12 bases. Germline V gene sequence: CDR1 GTSNPN, CDR2 SVGIG (reference sequence). Losses at the gene ends were 2 bases for V and 5 bases for J; bases not matched to a gene: 13. CDR3 length equals 18 residues. CDR3 in amino acids: CAWSPKKRLAGENNEQFF. CDR3 in DNA: TGTGCCTGGAGTCCGAAGAAAAGACTAGCGGGAGAAAACAATGAGCAGTTCTTC.

In its sample, this clone was seen a few times. This sample includes further DNA sequences coding for the same CDR3. In DNA form, the CDR3 reads TGTGCCAGCAGTTTACGGGGATACGAGCAGTACTTC. It yields the protein CASSLRGYEQYF. The chain couples TRBV28 to TRBJ2-7; a weak D match, TRBD2 (5 bases). Looked up from germline, CDR1 is MDHEN and CDR2 is SYDVKM. V lost 2 bases, J lost 4 bases, and 6 bases lay in between. The CDR3 totals 12 residues.

The chain carries TRBV9 and TRBJ2-5; D perhaps matches TRBD2 (5 bases). Trimming shortened V by 1 base and J by 4 bases, and 14 bases separated the two germline ends. The CDR3 has 15 residues. Germline-derived CDR1 and CDR2 are SGDLS and YYNGEE. DNA for the CDR3: TGTGCCAGCAGCGTAAGTCTAGCTGGGCTAGAGACCCAGTACTTC. Its protein product is CASSVSLAGLETQYF. Full variable domain (outside the CDR3, taken from reference TRBV9 and TRBJ2-5): DSGVTQTPKHLITATGQRVTLRCSPRSGDLSVYWYQQSLDQGLQFLIQYYNGEERAKGNILERFSAQQFPDLHSELNLSSLELGDSALYFCASSVSLAGLETQYFGPGTRLLVL.

The V and J genes are TRBV5-4 and TRBJ2-3; 10 bases line up with TRBD2. Germline V gene data show CDR1 as SGHNT and CDR2 as YYREEE (reference sequence). V was clipped by 2 bases and J by 1 base; unmatched bases: 1. This CDR3 is built from 15 residues. The CDR3 DNA reads as TGTGCCAGCAGCTTTGGACTAGCGGGCACAGATACGCAGTATTTT. Protein sequence: CASSFGLAGTDTQYF.

V is TRBV27 and J is TRBJ2-1; possible D gene TRBD2, 6 bases. Germline assignment: CDR1 MNHEY and CDR2 SMNVEV (reference sequence). The CDR3 has 17 amino acids. Between the trimmed V and J ends, which lost 3 bases and 2 bases, there was a span of 17 bases. The CDR3 coding sequence is TGTGCCAGCAGTTTTCTCCGAGCGGGCGATACCTACAATGAGCAGTTCTTC. Protein: CASSFLRAGDTYNEQFF.

The J gene is TRBJ1-2, the V gene TRBV4-3; tentative D call: TRBD1 (5 bases). This CDR3 contains 18 residues. Germline V gene sequence: CDR1 LGHNA, CDR2 YSLEER. Trimming removed 0 bases at V and 7 bases at J, with 24 bases between. The DNA of the CDR3 is TGCGCCAGCAGCCAAGAACACCACCTACAGAGGGGAGGCAGTGGCTACACCTTC. Encoded protein: CASSQEHHLQRGGSGYTF.

V gene TRBV28 combines with J gene TRBJ2-1; 8 positions agree with TRBD1. The germline gives CDR1 MDHEN, CDR2 SYDVKM. This CDR3 is built from 17 residues. J lost 0 bases, V lost 3 bases, and 7 bases had no gene match. CDR3 sequence: CASSLRQGRGSYNEQFF. CDR3 nucleotides: TGTGCCAGCAGTTTGCGACAGGGGCGAGGCTCCTACAATGAGCAGTTCTTC.

The rearrangement joins TRBV4-3 to TRBJ2-1, with TRBD1 identical over 9 bases. V lost 3 bases to trimming and J lost 5 bases; unmatched junction nucleotides: 11. This CDR3 spans 17 amino acids. CDR1 and CDR2 from the germline V gene are LGHNA and YSLEER. The CDR3 bases are TGCGCCAGCAGCCACCCGGGACAGGGTAACCTGCACAATGAGCAGTTCTTC. It translates to CASSHPGQGNLHNEQFF.

This chain connects TRBV15 to TRBJ1-5; no clear D gene. The CDR3 covers 13 residues. Per germline, CDR1 LNHNV and CDR2 YYDKDF (reference sequence). The V end lost 0 bases, the J end lost 9 bases, and 9 bases lay between the germline ends. Written as DNA, the CDR3 is TGTGCCACCAGCAGAGAAGTGGGCAGGCCCCAGCATTTT. It translates to CATSREVGRPQHF.